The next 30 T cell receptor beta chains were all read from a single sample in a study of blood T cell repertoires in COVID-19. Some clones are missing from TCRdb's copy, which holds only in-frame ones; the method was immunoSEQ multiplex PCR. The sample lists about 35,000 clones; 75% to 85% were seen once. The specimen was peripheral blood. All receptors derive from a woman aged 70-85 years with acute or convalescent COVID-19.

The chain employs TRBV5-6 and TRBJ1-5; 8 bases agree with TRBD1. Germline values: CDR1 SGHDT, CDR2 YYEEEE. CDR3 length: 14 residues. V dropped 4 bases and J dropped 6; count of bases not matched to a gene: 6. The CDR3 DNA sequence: TGTGCCAGCAGCATGAACCAGGGGGCTCAGCCCCAGCATTTT. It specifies CASSMNQGAQPQHF. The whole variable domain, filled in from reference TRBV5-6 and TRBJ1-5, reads DAGVTQSPTHLIKTRGQQVTLRCSPKSGHDTVSWYQQALGQGPQFIFQYYEEEERQRGNFPDRFSGHQFPNYSSELNVNALLLGDSALYLCASSMNQGAQPQHFGDGTRLSIL.

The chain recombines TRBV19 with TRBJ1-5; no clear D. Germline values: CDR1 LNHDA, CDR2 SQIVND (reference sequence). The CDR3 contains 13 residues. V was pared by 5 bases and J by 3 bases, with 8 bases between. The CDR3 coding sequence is TGTGCCAGTAGTCGCCAGATCAATCAGCCCCAGCATTTT. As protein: CASSRQINQPQHF.

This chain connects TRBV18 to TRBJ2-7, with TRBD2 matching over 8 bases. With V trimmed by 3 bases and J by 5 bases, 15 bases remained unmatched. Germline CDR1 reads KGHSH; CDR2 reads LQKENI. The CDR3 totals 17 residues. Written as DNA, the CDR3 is TGTGCCAGCTCACCCATCCTCCCCTCAGCGGGAGCCCACGAGCAGTACTTC. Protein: CASSPILPSAGAHEQYF.

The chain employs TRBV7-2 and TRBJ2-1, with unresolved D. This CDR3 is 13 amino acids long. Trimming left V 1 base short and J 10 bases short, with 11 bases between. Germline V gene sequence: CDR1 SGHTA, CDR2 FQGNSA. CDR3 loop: CASSLGLSREQFF. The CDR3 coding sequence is TGTGCCAGCAGCTTAGGCCTTAGTCGCGAGCAGTTCTTC.

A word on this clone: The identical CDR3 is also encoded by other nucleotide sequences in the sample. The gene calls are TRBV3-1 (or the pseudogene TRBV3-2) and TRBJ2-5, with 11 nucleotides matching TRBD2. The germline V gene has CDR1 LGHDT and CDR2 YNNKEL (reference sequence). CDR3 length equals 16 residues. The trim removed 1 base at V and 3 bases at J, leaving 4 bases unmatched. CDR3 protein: CASSQGLAGGKETQYF. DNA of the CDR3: TGTGCCAGCAGCCAAGGCCTAGCGGGGGGAAAAGAGACCCAGTACTTC.

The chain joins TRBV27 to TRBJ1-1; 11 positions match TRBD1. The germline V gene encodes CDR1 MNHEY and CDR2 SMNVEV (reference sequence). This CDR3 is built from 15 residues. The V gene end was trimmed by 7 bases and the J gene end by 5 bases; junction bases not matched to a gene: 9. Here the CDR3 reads CASKVRDRGGTEAFF. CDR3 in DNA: TGTGCCAGCAAAGTCCGGGACAGGGGGGGGACTGAAGCTTTCTTT.

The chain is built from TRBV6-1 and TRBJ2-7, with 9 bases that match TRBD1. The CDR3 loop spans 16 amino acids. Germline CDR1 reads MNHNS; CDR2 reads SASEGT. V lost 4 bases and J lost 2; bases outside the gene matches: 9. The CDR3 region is CASSAHRDRETYEQYF. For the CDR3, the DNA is TGTGCCAGCAGTGCTCACCGGGACAGGGAGACCTACGAGCAGTACTTC.

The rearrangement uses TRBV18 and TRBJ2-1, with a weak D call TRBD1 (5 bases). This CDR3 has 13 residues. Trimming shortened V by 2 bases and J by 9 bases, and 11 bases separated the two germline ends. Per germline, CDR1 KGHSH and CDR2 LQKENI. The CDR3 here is CASSPGPQVEQFF. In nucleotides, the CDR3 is TGTGCCAGCTCACCAGGTCCACAGGTTGAGCAGTTCTTC.

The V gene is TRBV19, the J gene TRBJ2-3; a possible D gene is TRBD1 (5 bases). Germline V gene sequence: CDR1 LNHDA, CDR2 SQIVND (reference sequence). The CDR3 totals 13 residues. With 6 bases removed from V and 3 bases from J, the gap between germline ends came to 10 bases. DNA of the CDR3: TGTGCCAGTAGGAGGAAGGGGACAGATACGCAGTATTTT. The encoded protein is CASRRKGTDTQYF.

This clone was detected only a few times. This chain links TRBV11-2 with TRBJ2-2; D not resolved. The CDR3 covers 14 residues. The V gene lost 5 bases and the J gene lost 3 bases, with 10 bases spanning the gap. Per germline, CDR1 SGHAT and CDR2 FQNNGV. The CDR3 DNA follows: TGTGCCAGCAGCACTCGTGAGGACACCGGGGAGCTGTTTTTT. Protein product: CASSTREDTGELFF.

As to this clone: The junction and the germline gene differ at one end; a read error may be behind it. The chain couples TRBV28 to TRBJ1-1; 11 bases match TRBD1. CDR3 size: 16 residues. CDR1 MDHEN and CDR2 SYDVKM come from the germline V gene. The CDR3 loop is CASSSPPGQGGTEAFF. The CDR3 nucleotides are TGTGCCAGCAGTTCCCCCCCGGGACAGGGGGGCACTGAGGCTTTCTTT.

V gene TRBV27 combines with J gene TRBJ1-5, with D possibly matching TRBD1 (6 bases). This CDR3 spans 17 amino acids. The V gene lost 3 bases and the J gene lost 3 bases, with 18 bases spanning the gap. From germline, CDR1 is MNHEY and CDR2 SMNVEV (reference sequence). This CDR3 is CASSFSGTLIFNQPQHF. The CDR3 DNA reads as TGTGCCAGCAGTTTTTCCGGGACACTTATCTTCAATCAGCCCCAGCATTTT.

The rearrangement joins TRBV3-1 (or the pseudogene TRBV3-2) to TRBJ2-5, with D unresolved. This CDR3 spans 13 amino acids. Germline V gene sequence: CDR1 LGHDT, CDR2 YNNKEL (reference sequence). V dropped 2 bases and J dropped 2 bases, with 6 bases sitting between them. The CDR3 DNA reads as TGTGCCAGCAGCCAACTGGCACAAGAGACCCAGTACTTC. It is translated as CASSQLAQETQYF.

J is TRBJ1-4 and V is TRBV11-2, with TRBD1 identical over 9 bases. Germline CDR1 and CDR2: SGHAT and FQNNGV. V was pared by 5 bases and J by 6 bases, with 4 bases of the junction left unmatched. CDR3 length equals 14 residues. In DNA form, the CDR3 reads TGTGCCAGCAGCATGGGACAGGGAGATGAAAAACTGTTTTTT. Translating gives CASSMGQGDEKLFF.

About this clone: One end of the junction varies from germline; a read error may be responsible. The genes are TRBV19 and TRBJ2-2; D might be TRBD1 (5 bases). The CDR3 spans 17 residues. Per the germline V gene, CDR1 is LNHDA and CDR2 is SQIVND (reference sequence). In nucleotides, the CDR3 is TGTGGCAGTGCCGACAGAGCCGCAACCAGTAGGACCGGGGAGCTGTTTTTT. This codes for CGSADRAATSRTGELFF.

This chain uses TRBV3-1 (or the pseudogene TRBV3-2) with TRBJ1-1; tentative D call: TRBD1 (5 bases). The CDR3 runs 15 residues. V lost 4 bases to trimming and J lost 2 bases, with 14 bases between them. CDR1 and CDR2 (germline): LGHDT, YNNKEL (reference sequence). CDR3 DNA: TGTGCCAGCAGCCCCGCCCGGACATCTAACACTGAAGCTTTCTTT. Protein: CASSPARTSNTEAFF.

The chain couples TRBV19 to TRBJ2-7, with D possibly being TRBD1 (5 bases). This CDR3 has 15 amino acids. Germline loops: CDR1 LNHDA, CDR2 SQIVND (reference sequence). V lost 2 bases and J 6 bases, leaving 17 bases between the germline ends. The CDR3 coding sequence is TGTGCCAGTAGTATAATTCAGGGTTCAAGAATCGAGCAGTACTTC. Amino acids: CASSIIQGSRIEQYF.

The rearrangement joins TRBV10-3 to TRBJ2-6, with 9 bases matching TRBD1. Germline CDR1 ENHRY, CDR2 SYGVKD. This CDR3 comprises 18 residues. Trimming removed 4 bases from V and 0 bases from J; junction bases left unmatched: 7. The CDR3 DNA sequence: TGTGCCATCAGTGGCCCCGGGACAGGGATCTCTGGGGCCAACGTCCTGACTTTC. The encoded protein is CAISGPGTGISGANVLTF.

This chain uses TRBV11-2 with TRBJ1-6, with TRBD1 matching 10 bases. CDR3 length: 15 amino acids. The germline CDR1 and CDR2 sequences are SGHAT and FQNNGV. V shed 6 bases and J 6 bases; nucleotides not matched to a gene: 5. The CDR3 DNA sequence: TGTGCCAGCAGGGCGACAGGGGGCAGTAATTCACCCCTCCACTTT. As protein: CASRATGGSNSPLHF.

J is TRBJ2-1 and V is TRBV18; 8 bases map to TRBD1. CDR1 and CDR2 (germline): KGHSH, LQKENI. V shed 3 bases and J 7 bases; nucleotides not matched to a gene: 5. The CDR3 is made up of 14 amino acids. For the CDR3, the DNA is TGTGCCAGCTCACCGCAGGGGGCTCTTAATGAGCAGTTCTTC. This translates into CASSPQGALNEQFF.

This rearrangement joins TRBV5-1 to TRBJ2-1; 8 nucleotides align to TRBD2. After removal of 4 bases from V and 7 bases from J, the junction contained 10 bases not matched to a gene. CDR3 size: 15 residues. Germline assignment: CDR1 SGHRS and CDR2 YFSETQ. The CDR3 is CASSPGAGVGNEQFF. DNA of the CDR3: TGCGCCAGCAGCCCGGGAGCGGGAGTGGGAAATGAGCAGTTCTTC. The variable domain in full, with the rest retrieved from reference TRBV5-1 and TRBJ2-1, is KAGVTQTPRYLIKTRGQQVTLSCSPISGHRSVSWYQQTPGQGLQFLFEYFSETQRNKGNFPGRFSGRQFSNSRSEMNVSTLELGDSALYLCASSPGAGVGNEQFFGPGTRLTVL.

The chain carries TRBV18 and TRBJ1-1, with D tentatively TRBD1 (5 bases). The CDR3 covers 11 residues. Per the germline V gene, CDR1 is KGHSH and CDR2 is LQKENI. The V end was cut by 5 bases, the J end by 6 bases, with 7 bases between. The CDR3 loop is CASSGGAEAFF. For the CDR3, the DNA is TGTGCCAGCTCAGGGGGGGCTGAAGCTTTCTTT.

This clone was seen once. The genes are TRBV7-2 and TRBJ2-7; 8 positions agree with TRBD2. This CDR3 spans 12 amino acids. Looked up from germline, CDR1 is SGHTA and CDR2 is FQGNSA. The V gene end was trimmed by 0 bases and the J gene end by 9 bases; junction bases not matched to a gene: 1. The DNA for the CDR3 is TGTGCCAGCAGCTTAGCCCTAGCGGGGCAGTACTTC. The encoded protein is CASSLALAGQYF. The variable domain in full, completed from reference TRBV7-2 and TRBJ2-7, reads GAGVSQSPSNKVTEKGKDVELRCDPISGHTALYWYRQSLGQGLEFLIYFQGNSAPDKSGLPSDRFSAERTGGSVSTLTIQRTQQEDSAVYLCASSLALAGQYFGPGTRLTVT.

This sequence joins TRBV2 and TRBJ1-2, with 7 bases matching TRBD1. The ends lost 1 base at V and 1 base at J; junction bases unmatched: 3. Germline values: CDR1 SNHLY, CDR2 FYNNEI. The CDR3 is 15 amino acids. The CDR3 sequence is CASSEGQGFNYGYTF. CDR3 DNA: TGTGCCAGCAGTGAAGGACAGGGATTTAACTATGGCTACACCTTC.

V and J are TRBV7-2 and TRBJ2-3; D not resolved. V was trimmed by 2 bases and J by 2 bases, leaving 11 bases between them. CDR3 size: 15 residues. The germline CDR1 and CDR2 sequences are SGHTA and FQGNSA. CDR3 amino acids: CASSLRRDYTDTQYF. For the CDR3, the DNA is TGTGCCAGCAGCTTACGGAGAGATTACACAGATACGCAGTATTTT.

CDR3 residues: CASSGGPLDNEQFF. The CDR3 region has the DNA TGTGCCAGCAGCGGGGGTCCCCTAGACAATGAGCAGTTCTTC. J is TRBJ2-1 and V is TRBV2; a possible D gene is TRBD2 (6 bases). Germline loops: CDR1 SNHLY, CDR2 FYNNEI. Trimming left V 6 bases short and J 5 bases short, with 14 bases between. The CDR3 extends over 14 amino acids.

This CDR3 is CASRKDRGLNEQFF. DNA of the CDR3: TGTGCCAGCAGGAAAGACAGGGGGCTAAATGAGCAGTTCTTC. The V gene is TRBV6-5, the J gene TRBJ2-1; 10 bases align to TRBD1. This CDR3 contains 14 residues. V lost 6 bases, J lost 7 bases, and 6 bases stayed unmatched. Germline CDR1 reads MNHEY; CDR2 reads SVGAGI.

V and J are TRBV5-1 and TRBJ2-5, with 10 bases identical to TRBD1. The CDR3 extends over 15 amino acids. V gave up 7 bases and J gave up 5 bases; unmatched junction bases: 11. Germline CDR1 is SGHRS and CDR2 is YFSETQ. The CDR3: CASSPGGTGVETQYF. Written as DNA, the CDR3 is TGCGCCAGCTCCCCGGGGGGGACAGGGGTCGAGACCCAGTACTTC.

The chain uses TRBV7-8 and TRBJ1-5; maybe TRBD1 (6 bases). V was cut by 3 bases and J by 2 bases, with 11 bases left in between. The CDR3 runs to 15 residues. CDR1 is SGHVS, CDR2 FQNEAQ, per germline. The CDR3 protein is CASSLDSPGNQPQHF. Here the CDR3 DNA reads TGTGCCAGCAGCTTGGACAGCCCAGGCAATCAGCCCCAGCATTTT.

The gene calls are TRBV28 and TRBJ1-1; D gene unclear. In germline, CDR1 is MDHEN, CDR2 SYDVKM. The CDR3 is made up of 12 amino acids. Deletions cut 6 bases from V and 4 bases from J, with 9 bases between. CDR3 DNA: TGTGCCAGCAGAGGAGAGGGCACTGAAGCTTTCTTT. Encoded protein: CASRGEGTEAFF.